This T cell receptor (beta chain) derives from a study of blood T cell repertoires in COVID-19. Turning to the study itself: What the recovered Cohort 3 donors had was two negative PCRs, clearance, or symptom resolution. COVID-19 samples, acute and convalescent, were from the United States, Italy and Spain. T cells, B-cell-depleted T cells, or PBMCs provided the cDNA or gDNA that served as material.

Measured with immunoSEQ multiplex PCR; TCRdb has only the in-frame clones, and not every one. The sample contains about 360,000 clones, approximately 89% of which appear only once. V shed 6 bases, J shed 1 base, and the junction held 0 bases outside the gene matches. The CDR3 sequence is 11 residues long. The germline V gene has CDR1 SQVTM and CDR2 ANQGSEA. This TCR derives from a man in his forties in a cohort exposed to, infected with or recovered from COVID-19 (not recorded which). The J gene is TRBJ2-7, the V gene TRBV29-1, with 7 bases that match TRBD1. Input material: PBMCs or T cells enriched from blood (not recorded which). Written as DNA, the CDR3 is TGCAGCGTGGGACAGTCCTACGAGCAGTACTTC. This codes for CSVGQSYEQYF.